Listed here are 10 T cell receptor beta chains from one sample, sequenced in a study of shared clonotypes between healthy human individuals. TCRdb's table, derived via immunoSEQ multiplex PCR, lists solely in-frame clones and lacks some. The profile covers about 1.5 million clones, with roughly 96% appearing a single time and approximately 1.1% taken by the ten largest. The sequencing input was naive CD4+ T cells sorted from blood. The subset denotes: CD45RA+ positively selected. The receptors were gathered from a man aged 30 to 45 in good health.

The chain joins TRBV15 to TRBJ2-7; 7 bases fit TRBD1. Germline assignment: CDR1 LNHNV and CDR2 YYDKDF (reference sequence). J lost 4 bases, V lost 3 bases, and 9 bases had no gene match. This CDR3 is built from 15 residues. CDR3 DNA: TGTGCCACCAGCAGTCTCCGGGACAGCATATACGAGCAGTACTTC. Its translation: CATSSLRDSIYEQYF.

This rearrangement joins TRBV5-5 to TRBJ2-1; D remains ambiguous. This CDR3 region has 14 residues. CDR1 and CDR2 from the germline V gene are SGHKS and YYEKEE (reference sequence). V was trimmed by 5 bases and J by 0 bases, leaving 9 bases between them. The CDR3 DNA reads TGTGCCAGCAGTTCCCCGAGCTCCTACAATGAGCAGTTCTTC. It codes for CASSSPSSYNEQFF.

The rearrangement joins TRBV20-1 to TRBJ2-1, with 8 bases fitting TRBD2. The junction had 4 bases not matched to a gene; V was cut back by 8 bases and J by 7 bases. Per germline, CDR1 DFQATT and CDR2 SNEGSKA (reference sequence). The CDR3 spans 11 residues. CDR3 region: CSKRGRNEQFF. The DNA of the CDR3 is TGCAGTAAGCGGGGGCGGAATGAGCAGTTCTTC.

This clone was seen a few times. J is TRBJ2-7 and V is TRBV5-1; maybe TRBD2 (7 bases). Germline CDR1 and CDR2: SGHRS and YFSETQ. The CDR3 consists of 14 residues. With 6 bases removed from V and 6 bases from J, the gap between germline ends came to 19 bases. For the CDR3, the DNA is TGCGCCAGCACCGGGGGGCCTCATCAATCCGAGCAGTACTTC. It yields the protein CASTGGPHQSEQYF.

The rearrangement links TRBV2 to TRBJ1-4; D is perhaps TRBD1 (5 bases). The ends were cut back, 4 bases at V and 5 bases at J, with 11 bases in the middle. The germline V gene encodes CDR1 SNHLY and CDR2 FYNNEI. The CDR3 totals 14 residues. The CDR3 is CASSVRGFNEKLFF. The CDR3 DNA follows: TGTGCCAGCAGTGTAAGGGGATTCAATGAAAAACTGTTTTTT.

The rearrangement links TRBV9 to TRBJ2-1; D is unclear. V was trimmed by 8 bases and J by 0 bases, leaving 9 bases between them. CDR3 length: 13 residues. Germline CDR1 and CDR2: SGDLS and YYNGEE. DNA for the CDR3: TGTGCCAGTAGTATTAGCTCCTACAATGAGCAGTTCTTC. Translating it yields CASSISSYNEQFF.

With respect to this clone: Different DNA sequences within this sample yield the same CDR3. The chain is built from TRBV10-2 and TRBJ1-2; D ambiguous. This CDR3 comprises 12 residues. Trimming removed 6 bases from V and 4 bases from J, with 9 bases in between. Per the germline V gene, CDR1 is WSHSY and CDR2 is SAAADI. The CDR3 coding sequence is TGCGCCAGCAGAGAGGGTACCTATGGCTACACCTTC. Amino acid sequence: CASREGTYGYTF.

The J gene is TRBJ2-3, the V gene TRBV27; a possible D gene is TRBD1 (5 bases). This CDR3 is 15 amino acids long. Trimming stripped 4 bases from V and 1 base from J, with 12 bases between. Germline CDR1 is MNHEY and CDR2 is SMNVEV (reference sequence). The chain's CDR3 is CASSSTTTGTDTQYF. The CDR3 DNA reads TGTGCCAGCAGTTCCACAACGACAGGCACAGATACGCAGTATTTT.

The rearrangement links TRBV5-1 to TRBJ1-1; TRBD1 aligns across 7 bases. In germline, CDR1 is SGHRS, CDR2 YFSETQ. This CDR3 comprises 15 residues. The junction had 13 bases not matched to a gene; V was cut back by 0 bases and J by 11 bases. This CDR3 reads CASSLVEGAPGRAFF. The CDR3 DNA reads TGCGCCAGCAGCTTGGTGGAGGGGGCGCCCGGTCGGGCTTTCTTT.

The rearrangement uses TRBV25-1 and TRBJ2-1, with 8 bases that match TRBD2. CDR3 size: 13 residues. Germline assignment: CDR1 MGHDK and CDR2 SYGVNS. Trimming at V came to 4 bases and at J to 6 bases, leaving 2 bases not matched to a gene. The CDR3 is CASSVAGPNEQFF. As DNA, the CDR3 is TGTGCCAGCAGTGTAGCGGGACCCAATGAGCAGTTCTTC.